The next 14 T cell receptor beta chains were all read from a single sample in a study of shared clonotypes between healthy human individuals. TCRdb's table, derived via immunoSEQ multiplex PCR, lists solely in-frame clones and lacks some. The table shows around 500,000 clones, with about 76% occurring only once. The specimen was PBMCs. These receptors were collected from a woman between 40 and 55 years old in good health. Some clones in this sample may be carry-over from other donors' samples.

The chain joins TRBV25-1 to TRBJ1-4; D might be TRBD1 (6 bases). CDR1 MGHDK and CDR2 SYGVNS come from the germline V gene. The CDR3 spans 13 residues. The V and J ends lost 6 bases and 7 bases respectively, with 12 bases between them. The CDR3 bases are TGTGCCAGCAGCCGGGGGGCAACTGAAAAACTGTTTTTT. Protein product: CASSRGATEKLFF.

The genes are TRBV19 and TRBJ2-1, with D possibly matching TRBD2 (5 bases). V lost 4 bases and J lost 6, with 7 bases in between. In germline, CDR1 is LNHDA, CDR2 SQIVND (reference sequence). There are 12 residues in the CDR3. CDR3: CASSRTFNEQFF. The DNA of the CDR3 is TGTGCCAGTAGTAGGACTTTCAATGAGCAGTTCTTC. The whole variable domain, filled in from reference TRBV19 and TRBJ2-1, reads DGGITQSPKYLFRKEGQNVTLSCEQNLNHDAMYWYRQDPGQGLRLIYYSQIVNDFQKGDIAEGYSVSREKKESFPLTVTSAQKNPTAFYLCASSRTFNEQFFGPGTRLTVL.

The J gene is TRBJ1-1, the V gene TRBV2, with no clear D. The germline CDR1 and CDR2 sequences are SNHLY and FYNNEI. V was cut by 7 bases and J by 5 bases, with 17 bases left in between. The CDR3 length is 14 residues. CDR3 in amino acids: CASNGAPRGTEAFF. The DNA of the CDR3 is TGTGCCAGCAATGGAGCCCCTCGAGGGACTGAAGCTTTCTTT.

The chain recombines TRBV7-9 with TRBJ2-1, with 13 bases lining up with TRBD2. Looked up from germline, CDR1 is SEHNR and CDR2 is FQNEAQ (reference sequence). The V segment lost 4 bases and the J segment 7 bases; nucleotides outside the gene matches: 4. CDR3 length: 15 amino acids. CDR3 protein: CASSSPGLAGNEQFF. DNA of the CDR3: TGTGCCAGCAGCTCCCCGGGACTAGCGGGAAATGAGCAGTTCTTC. The whole variable domain, remainder taken from reference TRBV7-9 and TRBJ2-1, is DTGVSQNPRHKITKRGQNVTFRCDPISEHNRLYWYRQTLGQGPEFLTYFQNEAQLEKSRLLSDRFSAERPKGSFSTLEIQRTEQGDSAMYLCASSSPGLAGNEQFFGPGTRLTVL.

This chain links TRBV30 with TRBJ2-1; a possible D gene is TRBD2 (6 bases). This CDR3 spans 15 amino acids. V was trimmed by 1 base and J by 1 base, leaving 11 bases between them. From germline, CDR1 is GTSNPN and CDR2 SVGIG (reference sequence). CDR3 sequence (DNA): TGTGCCTGGAGTGACTCGGGAGTGTCCTACAATGAGCAGTTCTTC. Translation gives CAWSDSGVSYNEQFF.

The chain employs TRBV2 and TRBJ2-3; TRBD2 aligns across 7 bases. The CDR3 spans 16 residues. Germline V gene data show CDR1 as SNHLY and CDR2 as FYNNEI. V lost 6 bases to trimming and J lost 1 base; unmatched junction nucleotides: 10. The CDR3 reads CASRGGFGGRTDTQYF. CDR3 sequence (DNA): TGTGCCAGCAGGGGGGGGTTTGGAGGGCGCACAGATACGCAGTATTTT.

V gene TRBV7-8 combines with J gene TRBJ2-7, with D hard to call. CDR1 is SGHVS, CDR2 FQNEAQ, per germline. V was trimmed by 4 bases and J by 5 bases, leaving 12 bases between them. The CDR3 runs to 13 residues. CDR3 amino acids: CASSYGGGNEQYF. CDR3 bases: TGTGCCAGCAGCTATGGCGGCGGAAACGAGCAGTACTTC.

The chain has TRBV7-3 and TRBJ2-3, with D maybe TRBD2 (6 bases). V gave up 1 base and J gave up 4 bases, with 12 bases separating them. The CDR3 consists of 15 residues. Germline V CDR1 and CDR2: SGHTA, FQGTGA. CDR3 loop: CASSLNGREADTQYF. The CDR3 bases are TGTGCCAGCAGCTTAAACGGGAGAGAGGCAGATACGCAGTATTTT.

This sequence joins TRBV4-3 and TRBJ1-5; 7 nucleotides match TRBD1. Germline CDR1 LGHNA, CDR2 YSLEER. Trimming took 6 bases from V and 4 from J; bases not matched to a gene: 3. The CDR3 runs to 13 residues. The CDR3 spells CASSPDRNQPQHF. CDR3 bases: TGCGCCAGCAGTCCGGACAGGAATCAGCCCCAGCATTTT.

In its sample, this clone was seen once. The V and J genes are TRBV28 and TRBJ1-5; D not certain. Germline values: CDR1 MDHEN, CDR2 SYDVKM. The CDR3 runs 12 residues. V lost 5 bases and J 5 bases, leaving 7 bases between the germline ends. The CDR3 nucleotides are TGTGCCAGCAGTGTATTGCATCAGCCCCAGCATTTT. As protein: CASSVLHQPQHF.

This chain connects TRBV2 to TRBJ2-4, with TRBD1 matching 8 bases. The CDR3 totals 17 residues. The trim removed 5 bases at V and 5 bases at J, leaving 14 bases unmatched. Germline CDR1 reads SNHLY; CDR2 reads FYNNEI. CDR3 bases: TGTGCCAGCAGTCCCAGGACAGGGCTCTCAACAGAAAACATTCAGTACTTC. This translates into CASSPRTGLSTENIQYF.

The rearrangement joins TRBV7-9 to TRBJ2-7, with 7 bases fitting TRBD2. The CDR3 has 15 residues. V lost 6 bases and J lost 6; bases outside the gene matches: 14. Germline CDR1 reads SEHNR; CDR2 reads FQNEAQ (reference sequence). The CDR3 loop is CASRARGSGAGEQYF. CDR3 DNA sequence: TGTGCCAGCAGGGCCCGGGGCAGCGGGGCGGGCGAGCAGTACTTC.

V gene TRBV2 combines with J gene TRBJ2-4; 14 nucleotides match TRBD2. The germline CDR1 and CDR2 sequences are SNHLY and FYNNEI. With 6 bases clipped from V and 7 bases from J, the junction kept 2 bases outside the gene matches. The CDR3 runs 14 residues. Written as DNA, the CDR3 is TGTGCCAGCAGGGGGACTAGCGGGAGCAACATTCAGTACTTC. Translation: CASRGTSGSNIQYF.

V gene TRBV4-3 combines with J gene TRBJ1-1; a weak D match, TRBD1 (5 bases). The CDR3 sequence is 15 residues long. V lost 0 bases and J 6 bases, leaving 14 bases between the germline ends. From germline, CDR1 is LGHNA and CDR2 YSLEER. CDR3 loop: CASSQDGGVVSEAFF. In DNA form, the CDR3 reads TGCGCCAGCAGCCAAGACGGAGGGGTCGTATCTGAAGCTTTCTTT.